The T cell receptor (beta chain) described here comes from a study of cytomegalovirus exposure and HLA in healthy donors (dated by TCRdb to 2017 to 2019). In the study overall: An earlier analysis of 587 of the donors reported approximately 300 Gb of sequence data and 95 million to 140 million unique TCR beta sequences obtained from approximately 180 million T cells. Among 398 genotyped donors of the cohort, an average of around 240,000 unique TCR beta nucleotide sequences were sequenced per donor, roughly a sixth of them non-productive. The aim of the study was to test whether cataloging public T cell receptors could identify signatures of past pathogen exposure. Typing coverage differed by locus: A, B, C, DRB1 and DQB1 were typed in roughly 620-640 donors, DQA1 in about 560, DPA1 in over 600, and DPB1 in just under 490. Of the 350 to 450 genotyped donors, approximately 82% fell in the genetic ancestry cluster associated with self-reported Caucasian donors. HLA typing covered class I and class II loci at four-digit resolution. Using immunosequencing, the study profiled T cell repertoires from 500 to 800 subjects and related those repertoires to cytomegalovirus serostatus. A later analysis re-analyzed previously published TCR beta repertoires from 660 or so donors and added high-resolution HLA genotyping to study TCR occurrence patterns. An early release that covered about 640 HLA-typed donors contained approximately 300 gigabases of sequencing data and tens of millions of unique TCR sequences. Every discovery cohort repertoire had been produced on one sequencing platform. In an earlier analysis of around 540 of the donors, high-throughput TCR beta sequencing was used to judge whether each TCR beta V gene segment behaved as functional or pseudogenic. To predict cytomegalovirus infection status, the study brought together high-throughput TCR immunosequencing, statistical association of individual TCRs with disease status, and machine learning. Roughly 5 DR-DQ haplotypes were handled as single units for association and clustering, since linkage in the cohort was strong. Donor age, sex, ethnicity and CMV serostatus were compiled together with the repertoire data. In the later analysis, no new phenotypic data were used to find candidate immune exposures; instead, reliance was placed on TCR beta sequences and their occurrence across donors. Besides the first cohort of hundreds of subjects, a separate validation cohort made up of over a hundred different subjects was used. In a later genetic analysis, genome-wide SNP genotypes for about three fifths of the roughly 670 donors were used, and that subset was treated as a discovery cohort.

The cohort consisted of some 730 healthy bone marrow donors. All cohort members were sampled while nominally healthy, although unrecorded immune exposures were likely present. The donor tested CMV seronegative and was one of the 352 seronegative cohort members. Every donor gave a peripheral blood sample, and the peripheral blood mononuclear cells from that sample were used for TCR beta sequencing. Genomic DNA extraction from the blood cell samples was performed with the Qiagen DNeasy Blood Extraction Kit. As encoded in the germline V gene (reference sequence), CDR1 is MNHEY while CDR2 is SMNVEV. The CDR3 covers 17 residues, taking in both the cysteine and the phenylalanine. Only the CDR3 region is kept as DNA, spanning 51 bases read in frame from base 1. V lost 4 bases and J lost 4 bases, and the count of bases not matched to a germline gene is 12. What the work shows at the level of the full study, not this receptor alone: A later analysis reported that several top co-occurrence clusters appeared linked to parvovirus B19, influenza, CMV and Epstein-Barr virus. Compared with the 666-donor mean, donors in an Asian-associated ancestry cluster had fewer N-insertions in productive TCRs, according to a later genetic analysis. In vitro tests confirmed that a few of the cytomegalovirus-associated TCR beta chains recognize cytomegalovirus antigens. Correlated functional status among segregating V segments might reflect linkage disequilibrium, but an unknown experimental factor could not be ruled out. Roughly uniform sequencing depth across donors was assumed in presence/absence analyses, although this assumption may not hold. According to the authors, the approach could potentially be generalized to other disease states and immunological phenotypes. Some IMGT-functional V segments, including TRBV6-2 and TRBV6-3, could not be told apart with the 87-base-pair reads, so those segments were excluded. In an earlier analysis of about 550 of the donors, most TCR beta V segments were observed in productive rearrangements about 87% or about 30% of the time, broadly matching IMGT annotations. The classifier was reported to diagnose cytomegalovirus status with high specificity and sensitivity in both the original cohort and the validation cohort. Some 15 rarely observed V segments, including chromosome 9 orphons, were excluded from the earlier analysis of a few hundred of the donors because counts were too low. At a false discovery rate of 0.05, a later analysis linked under 20,000 TCR beta sequences to specific HLA alleles. An association between a missense DCLRE1C variant and V-gene and J-gene trimming of TCR beta chains was found in a later genetic analysis and replicated in an independent cohort. Because some donors lacked HLA typing at each locus, the association tests relied only on the typed subset. Immune exposure information for the cohort was limited to CMV serostatus. When HLA alleles, especially DR and DQ, strongly co-occurred, attributing TCR associations to individual alleles was difficult. In a later analysis, HLA-associated TCR beta chains were found to be more clonally expanded and to have lower generation probabilities than equally common non-associated chains. The cohort was sequenced for TCR beta chains only, and without alpha or paired-chain data the features that could be detected were limited. A cluster of highly shared sequence variants was judged likely to be a technical artifact of the sequencing pipeline. In the study, around 150 TCR beta chains were listed as associated with cytomegalovirus. In a later analysis, TCR association rates were found to vary across HLA loci, with the most associated TCRs seen for DRB1 alleles and the fewest for HLA-C alleles. Most CMV-associated TCR beta chains appeared to be HLA-restricted in a later analysis, and the HLA associations seemed to be driven largely by CMV exposure. A further reported finding was that TCR beta sequences accurately predicted the HLA-A and HLA-B alleles for most subjects in the first cohort. Across donors, most TCR sequences were observed very rarely, whereas some public TCRs were present in many individuals.

About this clone itself: Its binding antigen is unknown. No much larger clone is present one base from it, and per-base qualities are unavailable.

Library method: the immunoSEQ multiplex PCR assay. For the multiplex PCR, a mixture combining 60 forward primers for TCR Vbeta segments and 13 reverse primers for TCR Jbeta segments was used. The CDR3 region of rearranged TCR beta genes was amplified from genomic DNA by a multiplex PCR assay. The Illumina HiSeq System was used to sequence the amplified TCR beta libraries as 87-base-pair reads. Processing in the source paper ran as follows. In a later analysis, approximately 74 million unique TCR beta chains were counted across the 500 to 850 repertoires, and around 10 million of these chains were shared by at least two donors. Raw reads were error-corrected and collapsed into unique sequences by a nearest-neighbor algorithm in which closely related sequences were merged to remove PCR and sequencing errors. Alignment of CDR3 sequences to IMGT reference sequences was used to assign V, D and J gene segments. For a sequence to be retained, a match of at least six nucleotides was required to both a V gene segment and a J gene segment. Rearrangements were called productive when the CDR3 lacked stop codons and stayed in frame with V and J; all others were non-productive. Following IMGT convention, CDR3 was defined as the stretch from the second conserved V-encoded cysteine up to the conserved J-encoded phenylalanine. The earlier analysis of about 610 of the donors excluded any sequence lacking an unambiguous match to a single V gene segment. An earlier analysis of 587 of the donors called V segments functional above 56.7% productive rearrangements and segregating when the between-donor standard deviation exceeded 5%. A statistical classification framework was built to diagnose cytomegalovirus status from the catalog of TCR beta chain sequences. A later analysis assigned V and J genes by comparing TCR nucleotide sequences with IMGT/GENE-DB human TR gene sequences. In a later analysis, CDR3 sequences and most-parsimonious VDJ recombination scenarios were assigned using the TCRdist pipeline. A later analysis defined each TCR beta chain by its CDR3 amino acid sequence plus V-gene family, and excluded reads lacking a unique V-gene family. A later analysis removed nearly 600 highly shared, low-generation-probability nucleotide sequences to deal with suspected cross-contamination and a sequencing artifact. For each public chain, a later analysis derived a clonal expansion index from normalized ranks of inferred template counts within each repertoire. A later analysis computed generation probabilities with a VDJ recombination model fitted to out-of-frame rearrangements, and checked the results against IGoR. In a later analysis, hypergeometric tests were used to score TCR-TCR, TCR-HLA and TCR-CMV co-occurrence, with a repertoire-size bias correction applied to TCR pairs. To estimate false discovery rates, a later analysis permuted the HLA or CMV assignments 20 times. In a later analysis, co-occurring TCRs were grouped using DBSCAN, with TCRdist sequence similarity added in when clustering inside HLA-allele-positive subsets. For co-occurrence clustering, repertoires with fewer than 30,000 or more than 120,000 public chains were excluded, along with about five repertoires with anomalous nucleotide sharing. TCRdb obtained this table from immuneACCESS and retained in-frame rearrangements with V and J assigned. These tables miss some clones; where compared with another copy, unresolved V genes account for less than half of the shortfall, and the remainder is unexplained. V and J calls and clone size are as listed in that table; D and trimming were resolved from the DNA. The sample data list 150,000 to 200,000 clones, and about 80% of these were observed just once. The ten most abundant clones make up around 5% of the sample.

The sequence links TRBV27 to TRBJ1-2; 10 bases in the junction line up with TRBD1. The sequenced material came from PBMCs. The sequence derives from a young man in good health and CMV-seronegative. The base sequence is TGTGCCAGCAGTTCCCCCCGACAGGGGGCGTTGGGCTATGGCTACACCTTC. It codes for CASSSPRQGALGYGYTF.